Following are 4 T cell receptor beta chains from one sample sequenced in a study of T cell responses to AZD1222 COVID-19 vaccine. Assay used: immunoSEQ multiplex PCR; TCRdb lists only in-frame clones, some missing. This table has about 180,000 clones, 90% to 95% appearing once. The source was peripheral blood, collected 28 days after the second AZD1222 dose. These receptor sequences come from an adult who received the AZD1222 COVID-19 vaccine.

The V and J genes are TRBV5-1 and TRBJ2-3; TRBD2 might be the D (6 bases). The CDR3 is 15 residues long. CDR1 and CDR2 from the germline V gene are SGHRS and YFSETQ. V lost 4 bases to trimming and J lost 2 bases, with 14 bases between them. CDR3 sequence: CASSAAGTTTDTQYF. The CDR3 DNA reads TGCGCCAGCAGCGCCGCGGGGACCACCACAGATACGCAGTATTTT.

V usage is TRBV27 and J usage is TRBJ2-1, with 7 bases matching TRBD2. Germline trimming cut 2 bases from V and 4 bases from J; bases unmatched to any gene: 5. The CDR3 runs to 15 residues. Germline CDR1 reads MNHEY; CDR2 reads SMNVEV (reference sequence). CDR3 nucleotide sequence: TGTGCCAGCAGTTTAGGACTAGGCCTATACAATGAGCAGTTCTTC. The encoded protein is CASSLGLGLYNEQFF.

The chain is built from TRBV10-3 and TRBJ2-7; either TRBD1 or TRBD2 may supply D (5 bases each). The germline CDR1 and CDR2 sequences are ENHRY and SYGVKD. The V and J ends lost 6 bases and 3 bases respectively, with 15 bases between them. CDR3 length equals 14 residues. CDR3 sequence reads: CAIRRDRRSYEQYF. The CDR3 DNA follows: TGTGCCATCAGAAGGGACCGACGGAGCTACGAGCAGTACTTC.

The chain has TRBV2 and TRBJ1-2, with 11 bases identical to TRBD1. Germline CDR1 is SNHLY and CDR2 is FYNNEI. The CDR3 has 15 residues. With V trimmed by 2 bases and J by 7 bases, 6 bases remained unmatched. Written as DNA, the CDR3 is TGTGCCAGCAGTGAACGGACAGGGGGCTTGGGTGGCTACACCTTC. It translates to CASSERTGGLGGYTF.